This TCR beta chain came from a study of T cells in Graves' hyperthyroidism and ophthalmopathy. The table lists this clonotype with a few counts. Per germline, CDR1 DFQATT and CDR2 SNEGSKA (reference sequence). V lost 0 bases, J lost 4 bases, and 11 bases lay in between. CDR3 length equals 14 residues. TCR beta CDR3 regions were amplified from RNA transcripts. The TCR CDR3 first-round RT-PCR relied on the HTBI primer set. TCRdb re-derived calls from the multiplex PCR reads in MiXCR, one entry per CDR3 protein. Of about 500,000 distinct CDR3 sequences listed, over 15% are singletons. The source of this sequence is a woman younger than 30 with Graves' hyperthyroidism. The sample consisted of blood. The chain employs TRBV20-1 and TRBJ2-3, with D possibly TRBD2 on 5 matching bases. CDR3 region: CSARDLVGADTQYF. CDR3 DNA sequence: TGCAGTGCTAGAGATCTTGTCGGGGCAGATACGCAGTATTTT.